This T cell receptor beta chain comes out of a study of T cells after yellow fever vaccination. Broader study findings: Clonotypes found in both CD4 and CD8 compartments made up a small share. Peaking faster, on day 5 versus 15, the secondary response was nonetheless weaker. The booster saw the reappearance of most primary-vaccination clones (about 95% CD4, 80% to 90% CD8).

This clonotype has at least ten counts. Its antigen is not identified. From germline, CDR1 is KGHSH and CDR2 LQKENI. The CDR3 length is 12 residues. V was cut by 3 bases and J by 4 bases, with 6 bases left in between. A process of 5'RACE template switching, which added a universal primer site and UMIs, was used to make TCR cDNA. TCRdb redid the calling of the 5' RACE reads with MiXCR, one entry per CDR3 protein. Altogether about 580,000 distinct CDR3 sequences are present, 17% being singletons, with the ten largest covering roughly 17%. The receptor comes from a man aged 18 to 35 who received the YFV17D yellow fever vaccine. Here the sequenced sample was PBMCs, taken more than 4 days after the first yellow fever vaccination. The chain joins TRBV18 to TRBJ2-5; D is undetermined. CDR3 loop: CASSPNGETQYF. CDR3 DNA: TGTGCCAGCTCACCGAATGGAGAGACCCAGTACTTC. Using reference TRBV18 and TRBJ2-5 for the parts outside the CDR3, the full variable domain is NAGVMQNPRHLVRRRGQEARLRCSPMKGHSHVYWYRQLPEEGLKFMVYLQKENIIDESGMPKERFSAEFPKEGPSILRIQQVVRGDSAAYFCASSPNGETQYFGPGTRLLVL.